A single sample is the source of the 11 T cell receptor beta chains below, sequenced in a study of blood T cell repertoires in COVID-19. Profiled with immunoSEQ multiplex PCR; TCRdb holds only in-frame clones, not every one. The sample has 70,000 to 100,000 clones; 75% to 90% are singletons. The sequenced sample was peripheral blood. The source of these receptors is a man older than 75 with active or convalescent COVID-19.

The CDR3 sequence: CASWVWDRGPVGSPLHF. The CDR3 DNA follows: TGTGCCAGTTGGGTTTGGGACAGGGGGCCGGTAGGTTCACCCCTCCACTTT. J is TRBJ1-6 and V is TRBV21-1; the D call of TRBD1 is as the table states it, not checked on the DNA. TRBV21-1 has pseudogene status. CDR3 length equals 17 residues.

The rearrangement uses TRBV7-2 and TRBJ1-1, with TRBD1 matching 10 bases. Unmatched junction bases numbered 7, after V lost 5 bases and J lost 4 bases. The germline CDR1 and CDR2 sequences are SGHTA and FQGNSA. This CDR3 has 15 amino acids. CDR3 loop: CASSRRTGGITEAFF. CDR3 DNA sequence: TGTGCCAGCAGCAGAAGGACAGGGGGGATCACTGAAGCTTTCTTT.

The chain couples TRBV2 to TRBJ2-3, with 7 bases fitting TRBD2. V lost 7 bases, J lost 3 bases, and 1 base stayed unmatched. Germline lookup yields CDR1 SNHLY and CDR2 FYNNEI. The CDR3 spans 12 residues. CDR3 loop: CASMRGTDTQYF. The CDR3 DNA reads TGTGCCAGCATGCGGGGGACAGATACGCAGTATTTT.

The chain has TRBV19 and TRBJ1-1; no reliable D call. This CDR3 has 16 residues. V was pared by 5 bases and J by 0 bases, with 16 bases between. Germline V gives CDR1 LNHDA, CDR2 SQIVND (reference sequence). CDR3 sequence: CASSQIHQTMNTEAFF. Here the CDR3 DNA reads TGTGCCAGTAGTCAAATCCATCAAACAATGAACACTGAAGCTTTCTTT. Variable domain in full (rest from reference TRBV19 and TRBJ1-1): DGGITQSPKYLFRKEGQNVTLSCEQNLNHDAMYWYRQDPGQGLRLIYYSQIVNDFQKGDIAEGYSVSREKKESFPLTVTSAQKNPTAFYLCASSQIHQTMNTEAFFGQGTRLTVV.

The chain uses TRBV7-2 and TRBJ2-7, with TRBD1 matching over 7 bases. This CDR3 is built from 15 residues. Germline CDR1 SGHTA, CDR2 FQGNSA. With V trimmed by 5 bases and J by 1 base, 8 bases remained unmatched. The CDR3, as DNA: TGTGCCAGCAGCGTAGAGACAGGGCGGTCCTACGAGCAGTACTTC. Its protein is CASSVETGRSYEQYF.

This clone was counted a few times. The chain recombines TRBV7-8 with TRBJ2-5, with 10 bases aligning to TRBD1. V lost 5 bases to trimming and J lost 4 bases; unmatched junction nucleotides: 4. Germline values: CDR1 SGHVS, CDR2 FQNEAQ. There are 14 residues in the CDR3. CDR3 coding DNA: TGTGCCAGCAGCAACCGGACAGGGGGAGAGACCCAGTACTTC. It codes for CASSNRTGGETQYF.

The chain links TRBV5-4 to TRBJ2-6; D is possibly TRBD2 (5 bases). V lost 2 bases, J lost 1 base, and 7 bases lay in between. Germline V gives CDR1 SGHNT, CDR2 YYREEE (reference sequence). The CDR3 contains 15 residues. The CDR3 loop reads CASSLSGSGANVLTF. In DNA form, the CDR3 reads TGTGCCAGCAGCTTATCGGGATCTGGGGCCAACGTCCTGACTTTC.

This rearrangement joins TRBV4-3 to TRBJ2-7, with 10 bases lining up with TRBD2. V lost 6 bases to trimming and J lost 4 bases; unmatched junction nucleotides: 9. The CDR3 loop spans 15 amino acids. CDR1 and CDR2 (germline): LGHNA, YSLEER. The chain's CDR3 is CASSVTASGSYEQYF. For the CDR3, the DNA is TGCGCCAGCAGTGTCACTGCTAGCGGGAGTTACGAGCAGTACTTC.

This chain connects TRBV5-1 to TRBJ1-4; the match to TRBD1 covers 7 bases. The CDR3 has 15 amino acids. Unmatched junction bases numbered 7, after V lost 6 bases and J lost 2 bases. Looked up from germline, CDR1 is SGHRS and CDR2 is YFSETQ. The CDR3 DNA follows: TGCGCCAGCACCCGTGACAGGGCTACTAATGAAAAACTGTTTTTT. This translates into CASTRDRATNEKLFF.

J is TRBJ2-1 and V is TRBV19, with 7 bases that match TRBD1. This CDR3 has 12 amino acids. CDR1 is LNHDA, CDR2 SQIVND, per germline (reference sequence). V dropped 8 bases and J dropped 7; count of bases not matched to a gene: 5. The CDR3 loop is CASGRQGNEQFF. The CDR3 DNA reads TGTGCCAGTGGGAGACAGGGAAATGAGCAGTTCTTC.

The CDR3 DNA reads TGTGCCTGGAGTTCGCGAACAGGGCACTCCTACGAGCAGTACTTC. Protein: CAWSSRTGHSYEQYF. V gene TRBV30 combines with J gene TRBJ2-7, with D perhaps TRBD1 (6 bases). This CDR3 spans 15 amino acids. Trimming took 2 bases from V and 0 from J, leaving 14 bases between them. Germline-derived CDR1 and CDR2 are GTSNPN and SVGIG (reference sequence).